This T cell receptor (beta chain) was sequenced in a study of OX40 agonist ivuxolimab in advanced cancers. Study information: Every 2 weeks, ivuxolimab was infused into the patients intravenously at between 0.01 and 10 mg/kg.

Sequencing was performed with immunoSEQ multiplex PCR; in TCRdb, only in-frame clones are kept and a portion is missing. Among 11,000 or so clones listed, over 75% were seen once. This clone occurred a few times. The CDR3 is made up of 14 amino acids. With V trimmed by 5 bases and J by 10 bases, 5 bases remained unmatched. Germline CDR1 is MNHEY and CDR2 is SMNVEV (reference sequence). The starting material was CD4+ or CD8+ T cells sorted from blood, obtained in a trial of the OX40 agonist ivuxolimab. The clonotype was recovered from an adult with an advanced solid tumor such as melanoma, head and neck, liver or kidney cancer. The chain links TRBV27 to TRBJ2-1; 13 nucleotides align to TRBD2. In DNA, the CDR3 is TGTGCCAGCAGTCCGGGACTAGCGGGGAAAGAGCAGTTCTTC. It codes for CASSPGLAGKEQFF.